This T cell receptor beta chain was sequenced for a study of T cells after yellow fever vaccination. About the research overall: SMART-Seq v4 Ultra Low Input handled preparation of low-cell-number fractions. Study-wide points: At 95% to 98% for CD4 and 88% for CD8, most primary-vaccination clones showed up again after the booster.

Germline V gives CDR1 SGDLS, CDR2 YYNGEE. V shed 0 bases and J shed 2 bases, with 12 bases lying between them. This CDR3 has 16 residues. About this clonotype itself: Its antigen is as yet unknown.

TCRdb reanalysed the 5' RACE reads using MiXCR and keeps one entry per CDR3 protein. Here the sample spans 300,000 to 400,000 distinct CDR3 sequences, about 8.7% being singletons. Specimen: PBMCs, collected on the day of the first yellow fever vaccination. This receptor was taken from a man between 18 and 29 years old who received the YFV17D yellow fever vaccine. The chain is built from TRBV9 and TRBJ1-3; D is unclear. The CDR3 sequence: CASSVEALRAGNTIYF. In DNA, the CDR3 is TGTGCCAGCAGCGTAGAGGCCTTGAGAGCTGGAAACACCATATATTTT. Complete variable domain (other parts from reference TRBV9 and TRBJ1-3): DSGVTQTPKHLITATGQRVTLRCSPRSGDLSVYWYQQSLDQGLQFLIQYYNGEERAKGNILERFSAQQFPDLHSELNLSSLELGDSALYFCASSVEALRAGNTIYFGEGSWLTVV.